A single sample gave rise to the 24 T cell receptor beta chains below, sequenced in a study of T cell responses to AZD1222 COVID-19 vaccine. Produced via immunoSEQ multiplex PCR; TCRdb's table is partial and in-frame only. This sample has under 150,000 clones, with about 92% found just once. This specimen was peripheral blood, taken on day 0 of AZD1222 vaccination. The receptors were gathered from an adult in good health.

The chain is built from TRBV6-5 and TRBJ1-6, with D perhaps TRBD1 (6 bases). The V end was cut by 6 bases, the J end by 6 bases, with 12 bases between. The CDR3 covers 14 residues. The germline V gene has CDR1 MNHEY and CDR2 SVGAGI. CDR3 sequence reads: CASSSGDPNSPLHF. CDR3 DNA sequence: TGTGCCAGCAGCTCAGGGGATCCTAATTCACCCCTCCACTTT.

CDR3 region: CASTSQRGANTGELFF. CDR3 DNA sequence: TGTGCCAGCACCTCCCAGCGGGGAGCGAACACCGGGGAGCTGTTTTTT. The J gene is TRBJ2-2, the V gene TRBV11-2; TRBD2 matches 7 bases. Losses at the gene ends were 7 bases for V and 0 bases for J; bases not matched to a gene: 8. CDR1 and CDR2 from the germline V gene are SGHAT and FQNNGV. The CDR3 consists of 16 residues.

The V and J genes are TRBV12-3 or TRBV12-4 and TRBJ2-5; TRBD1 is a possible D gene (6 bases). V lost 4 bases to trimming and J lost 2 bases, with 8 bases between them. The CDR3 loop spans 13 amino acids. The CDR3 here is CASSSTGQETQYF. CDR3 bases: TGTGCCAGCAGTTCGACAGGACAAGAGACCCAGTACTTC.

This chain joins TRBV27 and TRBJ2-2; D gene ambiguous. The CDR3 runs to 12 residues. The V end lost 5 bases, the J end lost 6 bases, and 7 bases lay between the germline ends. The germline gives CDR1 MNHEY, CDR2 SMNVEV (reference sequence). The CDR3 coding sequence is TGTGCCAGCAGTCCAAATGCCGGGGAGCTGTTTTTT. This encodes CASSPNAGELFF.

The CDR3 DNA sequence: TGTGCCAGCAGCCAAGGGGAGGGATATAATTCACCCCTCCACTTT. The encoded protein is CASSQGEGYNSPLHF. V usage is TRBV4-2 and J usage is TRBJ1-6; D call uncertain. Looked up from germline, CDR1 is LGHNA and CDR2 is YNFKEQ. The CDR3 spans 15 residues. Trimming cost V 1 base and J 4 bases, with 8 bases left between them.

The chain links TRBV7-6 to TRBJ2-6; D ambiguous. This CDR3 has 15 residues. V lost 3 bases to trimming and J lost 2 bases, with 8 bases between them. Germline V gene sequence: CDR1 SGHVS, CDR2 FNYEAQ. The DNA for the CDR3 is TGTGCCAGCAGCTTGGGTAGTACTGGGGCCAACGTCCTGACTTTC. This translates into CASSLGSTGANVLTF.

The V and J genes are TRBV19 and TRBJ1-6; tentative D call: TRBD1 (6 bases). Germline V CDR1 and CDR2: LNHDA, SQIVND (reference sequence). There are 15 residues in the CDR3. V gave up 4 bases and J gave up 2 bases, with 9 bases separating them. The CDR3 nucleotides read TGTGCCAGTAGTAACCAGGGGACCTATAATTCACCCCTCCACTTT. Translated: CASSNQGTYNSPLHF. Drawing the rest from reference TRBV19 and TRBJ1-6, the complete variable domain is DGGITQSPKYLFRKEGQNVTLSCEQNLNHDAMYWYRQDPGQGLRLIYYSQIVNDFQKGDIAEGYSVSREKKESFPLTVTSAQKNPTAFYLCASSNQGTYNSPLHFGNGTRLTVT.

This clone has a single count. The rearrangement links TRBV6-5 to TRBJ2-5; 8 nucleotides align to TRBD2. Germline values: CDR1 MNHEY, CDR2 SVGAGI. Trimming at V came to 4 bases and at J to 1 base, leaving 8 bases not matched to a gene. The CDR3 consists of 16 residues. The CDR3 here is CASSSSTGGTQETQYF. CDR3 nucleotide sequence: TGTGCCAGCAGTTCCTCGACGGGGGGGACCCAAGAGACCCAGTACTTC.

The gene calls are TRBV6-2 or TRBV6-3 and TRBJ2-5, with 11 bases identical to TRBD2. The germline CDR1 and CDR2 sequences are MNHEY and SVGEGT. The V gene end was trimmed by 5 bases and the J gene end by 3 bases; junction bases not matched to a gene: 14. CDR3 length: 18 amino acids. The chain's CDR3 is CASSPRHPQGLAEETQYF. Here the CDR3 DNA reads TGTGCCAGCAGTCCACGACACCCCCAGGGACTAGCGGAAGAGACCCAGTACTTC.

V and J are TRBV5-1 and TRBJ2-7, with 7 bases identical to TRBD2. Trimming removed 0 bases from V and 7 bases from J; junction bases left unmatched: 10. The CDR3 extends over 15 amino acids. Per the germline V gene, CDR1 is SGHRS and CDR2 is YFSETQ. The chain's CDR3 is CASSLAQGGPGEQYF. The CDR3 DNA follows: TGCGCCAGCAGCTTGGCCCAGGGAGGGCCAGGGGAGCAGTACTTC.

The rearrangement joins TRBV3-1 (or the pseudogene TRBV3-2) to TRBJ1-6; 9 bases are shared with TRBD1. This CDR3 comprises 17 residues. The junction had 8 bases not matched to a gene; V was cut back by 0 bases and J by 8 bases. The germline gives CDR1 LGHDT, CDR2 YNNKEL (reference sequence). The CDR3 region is CASSQDFGTGSHSPLHF. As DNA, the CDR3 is TGTGCCAGCAGCCAAGATTTCGGGACAGGGTCCCATTCACCCCTCCACTTT.

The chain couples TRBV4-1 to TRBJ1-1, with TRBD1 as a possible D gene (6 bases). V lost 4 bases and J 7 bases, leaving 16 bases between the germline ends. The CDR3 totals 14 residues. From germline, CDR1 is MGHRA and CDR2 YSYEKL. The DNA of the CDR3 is TGCGCCAGCAGCCGAGCTGGGGGCTTAGATGAAGCTTTCTTT. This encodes CASSRAGGLDEAFF.

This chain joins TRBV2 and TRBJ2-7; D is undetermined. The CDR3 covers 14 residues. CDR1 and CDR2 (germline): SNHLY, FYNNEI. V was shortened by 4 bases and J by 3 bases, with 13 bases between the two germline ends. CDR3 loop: CASSVDRGYYEQYF. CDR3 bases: TGTGCCAGCAGTGTGGACCGAGGATACTACGAGCAGTACTTC.

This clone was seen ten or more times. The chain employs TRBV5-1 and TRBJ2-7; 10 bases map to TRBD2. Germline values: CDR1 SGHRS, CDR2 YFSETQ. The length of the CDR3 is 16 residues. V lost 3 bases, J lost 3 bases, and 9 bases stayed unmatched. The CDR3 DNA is TGCGCCAGCAGCTCCGGAAGGACTAGCGGCCACTACGAGCAGTACTTC. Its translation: CASSSGRTSGHYEQYF.

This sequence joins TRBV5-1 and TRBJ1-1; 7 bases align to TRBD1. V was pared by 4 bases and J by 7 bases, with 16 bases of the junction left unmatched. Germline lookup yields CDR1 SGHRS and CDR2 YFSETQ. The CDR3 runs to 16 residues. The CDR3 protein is CASSLGKVKGDSEAFF. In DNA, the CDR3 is TGCGCCAGCAGCCTGGGGAAGGTAAAGGGGGACAGTGAAGCTTTCTTT.

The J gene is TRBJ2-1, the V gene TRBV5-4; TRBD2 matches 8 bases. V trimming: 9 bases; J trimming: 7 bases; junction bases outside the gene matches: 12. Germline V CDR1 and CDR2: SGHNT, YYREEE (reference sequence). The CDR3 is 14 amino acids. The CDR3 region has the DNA TGTGCCATTCCAAGCGGGAGAACCCGTAATGAGCAGTTCTTC. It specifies CAIPSGRTRNEQFF.

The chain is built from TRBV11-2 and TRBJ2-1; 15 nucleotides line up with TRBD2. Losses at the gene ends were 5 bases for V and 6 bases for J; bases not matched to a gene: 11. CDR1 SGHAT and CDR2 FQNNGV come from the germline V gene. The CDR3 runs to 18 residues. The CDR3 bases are TGTGCCAGCAGCATGAGGACTAGCGGGAGGGCCTTAAGCAATGAGCAGTTCTTC. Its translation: CASSMRTSGRALSNEQFF.

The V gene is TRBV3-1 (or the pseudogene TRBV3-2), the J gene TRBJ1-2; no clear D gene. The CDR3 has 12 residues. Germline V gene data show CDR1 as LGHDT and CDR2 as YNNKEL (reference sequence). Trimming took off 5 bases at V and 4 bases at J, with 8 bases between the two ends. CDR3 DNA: TGTGCCAGCAGCACCTGGACCTATGGCTACACCTTC. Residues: CASSTWTYGYTF.

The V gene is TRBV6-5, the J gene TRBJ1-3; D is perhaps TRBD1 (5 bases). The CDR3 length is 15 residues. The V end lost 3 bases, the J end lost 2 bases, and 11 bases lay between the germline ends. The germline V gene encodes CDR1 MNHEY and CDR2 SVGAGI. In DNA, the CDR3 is TGTGCCAGCAGTTATTCGGACACGGCTGGAAACACCATATATTTT. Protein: CASSYSDTAGNTIYF.

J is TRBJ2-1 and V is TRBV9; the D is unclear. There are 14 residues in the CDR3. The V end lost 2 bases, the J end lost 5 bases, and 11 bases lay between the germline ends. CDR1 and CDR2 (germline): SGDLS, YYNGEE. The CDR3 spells CASSVGPVDNEQFF. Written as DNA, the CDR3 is TGTGCCAGCAGCGTGGGTCCCGTAGACAATGAGCAGTTCTTC.

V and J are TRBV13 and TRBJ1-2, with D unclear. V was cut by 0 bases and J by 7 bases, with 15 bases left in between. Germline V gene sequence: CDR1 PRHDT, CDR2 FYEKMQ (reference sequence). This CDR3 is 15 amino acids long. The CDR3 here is CASSLGRVPIRGYTF. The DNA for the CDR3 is TGTGCCAGCAGCTTAGGGAGGGTCCCAATCCGTGGCTACACCTTC.

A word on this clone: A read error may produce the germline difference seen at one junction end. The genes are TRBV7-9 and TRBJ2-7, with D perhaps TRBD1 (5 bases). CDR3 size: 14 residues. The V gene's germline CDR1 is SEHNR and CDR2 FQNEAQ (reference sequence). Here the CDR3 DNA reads TGTGCCAGCAGCCCCCGACAGAATTCCTTCGAGCAGTACTTC. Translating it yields CASSPRQNSFEQYF. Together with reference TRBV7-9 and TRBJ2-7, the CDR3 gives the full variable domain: DTGVSQNPRHKITKRGQNVTFRCDPISEHNRLYWYRQTLGQGPEFLTYFQNEAQLEKSRLLSDRFSAERPKGSFSTLEIQRTEQGDSAMYLCASSPRQNSFEQYFGPGTRLTVT.

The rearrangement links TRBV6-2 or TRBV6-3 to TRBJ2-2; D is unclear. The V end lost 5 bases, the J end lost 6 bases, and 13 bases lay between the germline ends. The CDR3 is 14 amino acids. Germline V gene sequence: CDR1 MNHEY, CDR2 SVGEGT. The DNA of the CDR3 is TGTGCCAGCAGTGTACATAACCCCCCCGGGGAGCTGTTTTTT. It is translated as CASSVHNPPGELFF.

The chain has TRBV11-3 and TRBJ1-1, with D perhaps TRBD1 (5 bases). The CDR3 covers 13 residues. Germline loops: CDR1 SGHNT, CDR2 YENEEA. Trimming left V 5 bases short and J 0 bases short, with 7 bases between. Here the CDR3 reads CASSQGLNTEAFF. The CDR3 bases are TGTGCCAGCAGCCAGGGATTGAACACTGAAGCTTTCTTT. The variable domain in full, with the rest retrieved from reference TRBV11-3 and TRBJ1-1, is EAGVVQSPRYKIIEKKQPVAFWCNPISGHNTLYWYLQNLGQGPELLIRYENEEAVDDSQLPKDRFSAERLKGVDSTLKIQPAELGDSAVYLCASSQGLNTEAFFGQGTRLTVV.